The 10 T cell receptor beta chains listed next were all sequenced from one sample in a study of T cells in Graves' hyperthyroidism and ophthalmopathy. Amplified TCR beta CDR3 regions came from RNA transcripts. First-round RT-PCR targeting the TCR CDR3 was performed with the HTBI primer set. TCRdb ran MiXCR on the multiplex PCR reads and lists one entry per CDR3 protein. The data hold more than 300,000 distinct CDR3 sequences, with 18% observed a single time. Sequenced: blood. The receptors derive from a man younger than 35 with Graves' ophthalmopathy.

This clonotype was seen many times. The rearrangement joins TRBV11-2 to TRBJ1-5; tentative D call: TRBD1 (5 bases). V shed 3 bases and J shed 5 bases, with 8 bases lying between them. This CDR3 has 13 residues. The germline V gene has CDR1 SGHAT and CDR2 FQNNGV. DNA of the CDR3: TGTGCCAGCAGCTTCGGGGCGGATCAGCCCCAGCATTTT. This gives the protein CASSFGADQPQHF.

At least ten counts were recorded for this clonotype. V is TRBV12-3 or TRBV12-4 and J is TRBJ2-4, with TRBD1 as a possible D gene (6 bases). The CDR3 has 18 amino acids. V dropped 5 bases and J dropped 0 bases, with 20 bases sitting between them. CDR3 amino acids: CASSAGASPTLAKNIQYF. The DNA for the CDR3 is TGTGCCAGCAGTGCAGGGGCTTCGCCCACTTTAGCCAAAAACATTCAGTACTTC.

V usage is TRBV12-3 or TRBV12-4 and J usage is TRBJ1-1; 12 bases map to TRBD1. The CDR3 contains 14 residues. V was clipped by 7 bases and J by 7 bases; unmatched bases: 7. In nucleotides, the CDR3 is TGTGCCAGCACCATCCGGGACAGGGGGCTTGAAGCTTTCTTT. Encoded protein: CASTIRDRGLEAFF.

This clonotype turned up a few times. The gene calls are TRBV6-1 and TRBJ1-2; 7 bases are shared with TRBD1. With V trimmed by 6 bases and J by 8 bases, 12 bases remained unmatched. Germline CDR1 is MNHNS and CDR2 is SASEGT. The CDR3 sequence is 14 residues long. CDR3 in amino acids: CASRPDRRIGGYTF. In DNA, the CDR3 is TGTGCCAGCAGACCGGACAGGCGCATTGGAGGCTACACCTTC.

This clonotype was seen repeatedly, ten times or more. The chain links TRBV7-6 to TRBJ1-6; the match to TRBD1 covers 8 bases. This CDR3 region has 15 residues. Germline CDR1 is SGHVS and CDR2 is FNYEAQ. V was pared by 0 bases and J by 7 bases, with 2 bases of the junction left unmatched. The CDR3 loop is CASSLAGDRNSPLHF. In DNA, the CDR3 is TGTGCCAGCAGCTTAGCGGGGGACAGGAATTCACCCCTCCACTTT.

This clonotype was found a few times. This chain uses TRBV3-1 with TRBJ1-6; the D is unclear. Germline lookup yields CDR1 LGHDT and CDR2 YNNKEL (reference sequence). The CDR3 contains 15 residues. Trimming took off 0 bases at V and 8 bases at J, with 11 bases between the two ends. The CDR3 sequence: CASSQETRRDSPLHF. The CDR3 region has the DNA TGTGCCAGCAGCCAAGAGACCCGCCGGGATTCACCCCTCCACTTT.

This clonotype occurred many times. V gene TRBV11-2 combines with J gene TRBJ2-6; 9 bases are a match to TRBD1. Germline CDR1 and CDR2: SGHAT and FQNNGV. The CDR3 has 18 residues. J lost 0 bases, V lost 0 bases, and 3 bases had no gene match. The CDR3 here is CASSLEGQGSSGANVLTF. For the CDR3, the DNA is TGTGCCAGCAGCTTAGAGGGACAGGGCAGCTCTGGGGCCAACGTCCTGACTTTC.

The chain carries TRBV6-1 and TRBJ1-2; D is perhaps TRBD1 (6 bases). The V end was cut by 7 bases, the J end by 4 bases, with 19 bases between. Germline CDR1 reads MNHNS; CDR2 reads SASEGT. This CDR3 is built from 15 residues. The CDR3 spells CASTPGWTDIYGYTF. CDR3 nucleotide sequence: TGTGCCAGCACCCCGGGGTGGACAGACATCTATGGCTACACCTTC.

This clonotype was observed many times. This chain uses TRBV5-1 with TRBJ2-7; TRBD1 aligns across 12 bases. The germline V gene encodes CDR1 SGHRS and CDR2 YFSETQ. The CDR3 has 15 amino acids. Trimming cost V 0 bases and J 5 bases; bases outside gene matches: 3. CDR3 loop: CASSLAGQGANEQYF. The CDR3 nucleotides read TGCGCCAGCAGCTTGGCGGGACAGGGGGCCAACGAGCAGTACTTC.

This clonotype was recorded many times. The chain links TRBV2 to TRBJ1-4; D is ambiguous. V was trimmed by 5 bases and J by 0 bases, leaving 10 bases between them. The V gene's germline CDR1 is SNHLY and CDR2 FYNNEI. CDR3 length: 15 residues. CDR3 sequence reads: CASSPRGPTNEKLFF. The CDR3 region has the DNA TGTGCCAGCAGTCCCCGGGGTCCAACTAATGAAAAACTGTTTTTT. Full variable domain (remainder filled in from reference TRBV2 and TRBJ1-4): EPEVTQTPSHQVTQMGQEVILRCVPISNHLYFYWYRQILGQKVEFLVSFYNNEISEKSEIFDDQFSVERPDGSNFTLKIRSTKLEDSAMYFCASSPRGPTNEKLFFGSGTQLSVL.